These T cell receptor beta chains were read from a single sample in a study of response to subunit inactivated influenza vaccine. MiXCR, applied by TCRdb to the RT-PCR reads, yields one record per CDR3 protein. The profile shows 550,000 to 600,000 distinct CDR3 sequences, approximately 10% of them singletons. The sequencing used PBMCs from blood, collected on the day of vaccination. The receptors derive from a man between 45 and 60 years old who received an inactivated influenza vaccine. Both conserved end residues are part of each CDR3. A D gene is named only where the DNA matches it firmly. Clone size appears in some rows only: once, few, many, or a class for an expanded clone.

clone size,V gene,J gene,D gene,CDR3 DNA,CDR3 protein
-,TRBV6-5,TRBJ2-2,TRBD2,TGTGCCAGCAGTTACAGTCTAGCGGGAGCCGGGGAGCTGTTTTTT,CASSYSLAGAGELFF
-,TRBV29-1,TRBJ1-1,-,TGCAGCGCTCGTGGACACGGGAATACTGAAGCTTTCTTT,CSARGHGNTEAFF
-,TRBV5-1,TRBJ2-1,-,TGCGCCAGCAGCTTGGCCCAGACTAACTACAATGAGCAGTTCTTC,CASSLAQTNYNEQFF
few,TRBV6-2/TRBV6-3,TRBJ2-7,TRBD2,TGTGCCAGCAGTTACCCTTTTTCGCGGGAGGCCCCCTACGAGCAGTACTTC,CASSYPFSREAPYEQYF
few,TRBV5-1,TRBJ2-1,-,TGCGCCAGCAGCGGTCAGGGGGGCACCTACAATGAGCAGTTCTTC,CASSGQGGTYNEQFF
few,TRBV20-1,TRBJ2-3,TRBD1,TGCAGTGCTTCCGGTTTACAGGGGTCCAACACAGATACGCAGTATTTT,CSASGLQGSNTDTQYF
few,TRBV10-2,TRBJ2-7,-,TGCGCCAGCCCAACAAGCGGGACAGCGGGCCTTTACGAGCAGTACTTC,CASPTSGTAGLYEQYF
many,TRBV12-3/TRBV12-4,TRBJ2-3,-,TGTGCCAGCAGTTTCCCCTGGGGCAGCACAGATACGCAGTATTTT,CASSFPWGSTDTQYF
few,TRBV29-1,TRBJ2-1,TRBD2,TGCAGCGCAGGACTAGCGGACCCCAGCTCCTACAATGAGCAGTTCTTC,CSAGLADPSSYNEQFF
-,TRBV6-2/TRBV6-3,TRBJ2-7,TRBD2,TGTGCCAGCAGTTACTCGCCTAGCGGGGCTTTTTCCTACGAGCAGTACTTC,CASSYSPSGAFSYEQYF
many,TRBV12-3/TRBV12-4,TRBJ1-2,-,TGTGCCAGCACCCGGGGGACGTATGGCTACACCTTC,CASTRGTYGYTF
-,TRBV2,TRBJ2-2,TRBD1,TGTGCCACCCACCGGACAGGGGATACCGGGGAGCTGTTTTTT,CATHRTGDTGELFF
many,TRBV5-1,TRBJ2-7,-,TGCGCCAGCAGCTTGGGCCCGAAGGAGTCCTACGAGCAGTACTTC,CASSLGPKESYEQYF
-,TRBV6-2/TRBV6-3,TRBJ2-3,-,TGTGCCAGCAGTTACACCCCAGGGAAAGGAGACACAGATACGCAGTATTTT,CASSYTPGKGDTDTQYF
many,TRBV29-1,TRBJ2-1,-,TGCAGCGTTGAAGAGAATATCCGGGGAAATGAGCAGTTCTTC,CSVEENIRGNEQFF
many,TRBV6-2/TRBV6-3,TRBJ2-7,TRBD2,TGTGCCAGCAGCCCTCGGACTAGCGGGACCTACGAGCAGTACTTC,CASSPRTSGTYEQYF
-,TRBV14,TRBJ2-2,TRBD1,TGTGCCAGCAGCCACGGGACAGGGGGGTTCACCGGGGAGCTGTTTTTT,CASSHGTGGFTGELFF
many,TRBV24-1,TRBJ2-5,-,TGTGCCACCAGTGGCGGCGACCAAAGGGGGGAGACCCAGTACTTC,CATSGGDQRGETQYF
many,TRBV6-5,TRBJ2-3,TRBD2,TGTGCCAGCAGTTACCCACTAGCGGGAGGGCCTGTAGATACGCAGTATTTT,CASSYPLAGGPVDTQYF
few,TRBV3-1,TRBJ2-5,TRBD2,TGTGCCAGCACCAGCCGAAGTAGCGGGGGGGCCGGAGAGACCCAGTACTTC,CASTSRSSGGAGETQYF
-,TRBV20-1,TRBJ2-7,TRBD2,TGCAGTGCTAGTCCTGGGGGGGTCGAGCAGTACTTC,CSASPGGVEQYF
many,TRBV29-1,TRBJ2-7,-,TGCAGCGTCGAAGGGACAAACACCTACGAGCAGTACTTC,CSVEGTNTYEQYF
-,TRBV5-6,TRBJ2-7,-,TGTGCCAGCAGCTTAGGTGCGCGCGGGACCCTATCCTACGAGCAGTACTTC,CASSLGARGTLSYEQYF
few,TRBV20-1,TRBJ2-1,-,TGCAGTGCTAGAGACCCCGGGGGGCTTTACAATGAGCAGTTCTTC,CSARDPGGLYNEQFF
-,TRBV4-3,TRBJ2-7,-,TGCGCCAGCAGCCAAGAATACCCCAGCGAGCAGTACTTC,CASSQEYPSEQYF
few,TRBV25-1,TRBJ2-2,-,TGTGCCAGTAAGAGTACCGGGGAGCTGTTTTTT,CASKSTGELFF
-,TRBV5-1,TRBJ2-7,TRBD2,TGCGCCAGCAGCTTGGGCCCTAGCGGGGGGAACTACGAGCAGTACTTC,CASSLGPSGGNYEQYF
-,TRBV7-2,TRBJ2-7,TRBD2,TGTGCCAGCACTTCGACCGGACTAGCCTACGAGCAGTACTTC,CASTSTGLAYEQYF
-,TRBV5-1,TRBJ2-3,TRBD2,TGCGCCAGCAGCTTGGCAGGGTTACTAGCGGGAGGCATGGATACGCAGTATTTT,CASSLAGLLAGGMDTQYF
-,TRBV4-1,TRBJ1-1,-,TGCGCCAGCAGCCAAGACCGGAGGGGTTACACTGAAGCTTTCTTT,CASSQDRRGYTEAFF
few,TRBV12-3/TRBV12-4,TRBJ2-3,TRBD2,TGTGCCAGCAGTGGGGGGGAAAGAGGAGTATTCACAGATACGCAGTATTTT,CASSGGERGVFTDTQYF
-,TRBV15,TRBJ1-1,-,TGTGCCACCAGCAGTGACAGGAACACTGAAGCTTTCTTT,CATSSDRNTEAFF
-,TRBV20-1,TRBJ2-1,TRBD2,TGCAGTGCTCCCCCCCGGCGGGGGACTTACAATGAGCAGTTCTTC,CSAPPRRGTYNEQFF
many,TRBV11-2,TRBJ2-7,TRBD2,TGTGCCAGCAGCGGAGGACTAGCGGGTCCCTACGAGCAGTACTTC,CASSGGLAGPYEQYF
-,TRBV6-5,TRBJ1-6,-,TGTGCCAGCAGTTACTCTTTCGGGGGTCGGACACCCCTCCACTTT,CASSYSFGGRTPLHF
few,TRBV5-1,TRBJ2-1,TRBD2,TGCGCCAGCAGCTTGGGTGGGAGGGCGCAAAATGAGCAGTTCTTC,CASSLGGRAQNEQFF
few,TRBV7-2,TRBJ1-1,-,TGTGCCAGCAGCTTAGCGTTTGGGGGCGCATCACCCGCTGAAGCTTTCTTT,CASSLAFGGASPAEAFF
-,TRBV7-3,TRBJ2-3,-,TGTGCCAGCAGCTTAGTATTGGGCCCCCCGGGCACAGATACGCAGTATTTT,CASSLVLGPPGTDTQYF
few,TRBV29-1,TRBJ1-1,-,TGCAGCGTTGAGGTTGGGGGGCAGACTGAAGCTTTCTTT,CSVEVGGQTEAFF
-,TRBV7-2,TRBJ2-3,TRBD2,TGTGCCACCAGTGGCGGGAGTGTAGATACGCAGTATTTT,CATSGGSVDTQYF
few,TRBV5-1,TRBJ2-2,TRBD2,TGCGCCAGCAGCACGGGACTAGCGGCCACCGGGGAGCTGTTTTTT,CASSTGLAATGELFF
-,TRBV6-2/TRBV6-3,TRBJ2-7,-,TGTGCCAGCAGTTACCCTGGGGTTCCCTACGAGCAGTACTTC,CASSYPGVPYEQYF
few,TRBV7-9,TRBJ2-7,-,TGTGCCAGCAGCCTGGGGGTCGAGGTGCAGTACTTC,CASSLGVEVQYF
-,TRBV5-1,TRBJ2-1,-,TGCGCCAGCAGCTGGATGAATGAGCAGTTCTTC,CASSWMNEQFF
-,TRBV29-1,TRBJ2-3,-,TGCAGCGTTCCAATAGATACGCAGTATTTT,CSVPIDTQYF
many,TRBV29-1,TRBJ1-4,-,TGCAGCGTTGGCGCCTTAGGTGAAAAACTGTTTTTT,CSVGALGEKLFF
-,TRBV20-1,TRBJ2-7,-,TGCAGTGCTGAGGACGGACGCGACGAGCAGTACTTC,CSAEDGRDEQYF
few,TRBV7-2,TRBJ2-1,-,TGTGCCAGCAGCTTTGGTACGGTCTCTGAGCAGTTCTTC,CASSFGTVSEQFF
-,TRBV12-3/TRBV12-4,TRBJ2-7,-,TGTGCCAGCAGTTTGAGTAGCGGACTTACGAAACAGTACTTC,CASSLSSGLTKQYF
few,TRBV7-2,TRBJ1-5,-,TGTGCCAGCAGCTTAACAGCAGGGCACAATCAGCCCCAGCATTTT,CASSLTAGHNQPQHF
few,TRBV10-3,TRBJ2-5,TRBD2,TGTGCCACCCGACTAGCGGGAGCTATTGGGACCCAGTACTTC,CATRLAGAIGTQYF
many,TRBV5-1,TRBJ2-1,TRBD2,TGCGCCAGCAGCTTGAACGGGAGGGGTTACAATGAGCAGTTCTTC,CASSLNGRGYNEQFF
-,TRBV12-3/TRBV12-4,TRBJ2-1,TRBD2,TGTGCCAGCAGGACTAGCGGGGGTGGCAATGAGCAGTTCTTC,CASRTSGGGNEQFF
-,TRBV6-6,TRBJ2-1,TRBD2,TGTGCCAGCAGGGCTAGCGGGAGTGATGAGCAGTTCTTC,CASRASGSDEQFF
few,TRBV7-8,TRBJ2-2,TRBD1,TGTGCCAGCAAAACAGGGGGCGTAACCGGGGAGCTGTTTTTT,CASKTGGVTGELFF
few,TRBV27,TRBJ2-7,-,TGTGCCAGCAGTTTATCGTGGGGGGTCTCCTACGAGCAGTACTTC,CASSLSWGVSYEQYF
-,TRBV12-3/TRBV12-4,TRBJ2-1,-,TGTGCCAGCAGTTTTTTTCCAGAGCAGTTCTTC,CASSFFPEQFF